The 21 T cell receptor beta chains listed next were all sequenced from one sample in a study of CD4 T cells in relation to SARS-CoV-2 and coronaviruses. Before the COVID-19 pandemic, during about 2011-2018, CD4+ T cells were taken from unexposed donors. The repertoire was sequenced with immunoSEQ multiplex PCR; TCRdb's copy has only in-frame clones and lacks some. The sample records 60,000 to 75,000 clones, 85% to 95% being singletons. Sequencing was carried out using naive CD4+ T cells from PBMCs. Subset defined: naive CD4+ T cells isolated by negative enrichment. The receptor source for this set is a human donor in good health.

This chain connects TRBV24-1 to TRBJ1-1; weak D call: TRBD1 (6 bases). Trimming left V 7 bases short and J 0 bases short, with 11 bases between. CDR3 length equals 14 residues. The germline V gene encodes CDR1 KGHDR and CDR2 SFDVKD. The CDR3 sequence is CATSPGAMNTEAFF. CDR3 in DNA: TGTGCCACCAGCCCGGGGGCTATGAACACTGAAGCTTTCTTT.

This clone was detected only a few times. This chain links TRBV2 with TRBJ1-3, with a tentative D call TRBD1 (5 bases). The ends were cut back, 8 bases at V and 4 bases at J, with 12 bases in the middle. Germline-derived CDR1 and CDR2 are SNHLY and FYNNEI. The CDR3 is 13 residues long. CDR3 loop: CASGQAVGNTIYF. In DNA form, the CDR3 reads TGTGCCAGCGGACAAGCGGTCGGAAACACCATATATTTT. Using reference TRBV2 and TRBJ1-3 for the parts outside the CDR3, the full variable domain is EPEVTQTPSHQVTQMGQEVILRCVPISNHLYFYWYRQILGQKVEFLVSFYNNEISEKSEIFDDQFSVERPDGSNFTLKIRSTKLEDSAMYFCASGQAVGNTIYFGEGSWLTVV.

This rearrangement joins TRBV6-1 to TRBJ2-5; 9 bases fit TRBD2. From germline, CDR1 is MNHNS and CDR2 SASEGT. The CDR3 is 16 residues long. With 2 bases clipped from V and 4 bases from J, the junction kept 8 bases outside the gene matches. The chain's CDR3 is CASSESGGWGSETQYF. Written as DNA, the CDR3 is TGTGCCAGCAGTGAAAGCGGGGGGTGGGGCTCAGAGACCCAGTACTTC.

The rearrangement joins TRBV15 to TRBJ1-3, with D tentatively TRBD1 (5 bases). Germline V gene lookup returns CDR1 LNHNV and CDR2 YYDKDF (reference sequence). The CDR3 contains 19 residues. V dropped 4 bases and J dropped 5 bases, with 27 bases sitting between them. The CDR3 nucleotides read TGTGCCACCAGCACTAGCAAATCGTATCTGGGGGATCCTAGAAACACCATATATTTT. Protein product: CATSTSKSYLGDPRNTIYF.

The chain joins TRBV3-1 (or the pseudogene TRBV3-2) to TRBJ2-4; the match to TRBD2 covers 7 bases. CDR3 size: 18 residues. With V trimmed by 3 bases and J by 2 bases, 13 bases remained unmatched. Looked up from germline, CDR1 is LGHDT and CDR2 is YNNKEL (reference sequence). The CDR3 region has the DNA TGTGCCAGCAGCCAGGGACGTCCGGGGGGTTATACCAAAAACATTCAGTACTTC. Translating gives CASSQGRPGGYTKNIQYF.

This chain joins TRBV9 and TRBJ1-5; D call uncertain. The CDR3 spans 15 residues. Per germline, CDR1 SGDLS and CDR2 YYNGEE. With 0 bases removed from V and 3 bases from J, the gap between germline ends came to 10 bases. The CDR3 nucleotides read TGTGCCAGCAGCGTAGGAGGAGGAGACAATCAGCCCCAGCATTTT. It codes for CASSVGGGDNQPQHF.

CDR3 coding DNA: TGTGCCAGTACCTGGAACCGGGACAGAATATTTGAAGCTTTCTTT. This translates into CASTWNRDRIFEAFF. The genes are TRBV19 and TRBJ1-1, with 7 positions matching TRBD1. After removal of 7 bases from V and 7 bases from J, the junction contained 15 bases not matched to a gene. CDR3 size: 15 residues. CDR1 is LNHDA, CDR2 SQIVND, per germline (reference sequence).

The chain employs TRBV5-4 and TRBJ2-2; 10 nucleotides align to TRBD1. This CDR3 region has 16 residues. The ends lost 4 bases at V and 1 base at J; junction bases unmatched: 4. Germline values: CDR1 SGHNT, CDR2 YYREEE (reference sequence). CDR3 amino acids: CASSGRTGGNTGELFF. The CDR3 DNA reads TGTGCCAGCAGCGGACGGACAGGGGGGAACACCGGGGAGCTGTTTTTT.

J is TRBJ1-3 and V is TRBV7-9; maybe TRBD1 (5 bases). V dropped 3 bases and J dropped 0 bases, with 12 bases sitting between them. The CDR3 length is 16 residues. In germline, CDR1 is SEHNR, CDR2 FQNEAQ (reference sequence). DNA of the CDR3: TGTGCCAGCAGCTTTGGGACCGAGTACTCTGGAAACACCATATATTTT. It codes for CASSFGTEYSGNTIYF.

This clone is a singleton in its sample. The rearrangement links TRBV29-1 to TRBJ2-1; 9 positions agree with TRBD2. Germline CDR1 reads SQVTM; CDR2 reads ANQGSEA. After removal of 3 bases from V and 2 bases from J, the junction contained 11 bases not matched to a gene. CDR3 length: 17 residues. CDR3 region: CSVDNEGREGTYNEQFF. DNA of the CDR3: TGCAGCGTTGATAACGAGGGGCGGGAGGGGACCTACAATGAGCAGTTCTTC.

CDR3 protein: CASSWGTGELFF. CDR3 nucleotide sequence: TGTGCCAGCAGCTGGGGTACCGGGGAGCTGTTTTTT. V usage is TRBV7-3 and J usage is TRBJ2-2, with unresolved D. This CDR3 has 12 residues. Trimming took 4 bases from V and 5 from J, leaving 5 bases between them. Per the germline V gene, CDR1 is SGHTA and CDR2 is FQGTGA.

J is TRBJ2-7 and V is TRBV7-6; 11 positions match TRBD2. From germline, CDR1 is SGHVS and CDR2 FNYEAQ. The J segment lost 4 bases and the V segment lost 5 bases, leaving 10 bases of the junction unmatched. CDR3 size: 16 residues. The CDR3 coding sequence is TGTGCCAGCAGCGGGCTCATAGCGGGGGGGAGGTACGAGCAGTACTTC. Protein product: CASSGLIAGGRYEQYF. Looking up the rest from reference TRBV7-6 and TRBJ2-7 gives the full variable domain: GAGVSQSPRYKVTKRGQDVALRCDPISGHVSLYWYRQALGQGPEFLTYFNYEAQQDKSGLPNDRFSAERPEGSISTLTIQRTEQRDSAMYRCASSGLIAGGRYEQYFGPGTRLTVT.

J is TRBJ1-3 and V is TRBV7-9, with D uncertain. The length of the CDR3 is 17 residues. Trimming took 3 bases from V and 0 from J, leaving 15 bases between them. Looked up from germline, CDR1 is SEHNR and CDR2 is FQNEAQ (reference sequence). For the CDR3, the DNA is TGTGCCAGCAGCTTGCCGCCCCTCGGCTACTCTGGAAACACCATATATTTT. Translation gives CASSLPPLGYSGNTIYF.

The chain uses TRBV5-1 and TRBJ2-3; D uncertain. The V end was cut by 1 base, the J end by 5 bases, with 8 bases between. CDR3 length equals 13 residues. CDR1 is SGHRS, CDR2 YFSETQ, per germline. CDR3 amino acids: CASSLIPRDTQYF. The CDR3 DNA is TGCGCCAGCAGCTTGATCCCGCGAGATACGCAGTATTTT.

The CDR3 reads CASSLDRTYTGELFF. Here the CDR3 DNA reads TGTGCCAGCAGCTTGGACAGGACTTACACCGGGGAGCTGTTTTTT. This chain links TRBV7-2 with TRBJ2-2; 7 bases are shared with TRBD1. J lost 3 bases, V lost 3 bases, and 4 bases had no gene match. Per the germline V gene, CDR1 is SGHTA and CDR2 is FQGNSA. The length of the CDR3 is 15 residues.

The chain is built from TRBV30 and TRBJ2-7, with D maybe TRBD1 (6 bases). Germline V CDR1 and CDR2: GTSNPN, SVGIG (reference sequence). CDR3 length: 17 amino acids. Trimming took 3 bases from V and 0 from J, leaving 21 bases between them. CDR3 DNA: TGTGCCTGGAGCCGGGACATTCCTTCATGGGGCTCCTACGAGCAGTACTTC. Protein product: CAWSRDIPSWGSYEQYF.

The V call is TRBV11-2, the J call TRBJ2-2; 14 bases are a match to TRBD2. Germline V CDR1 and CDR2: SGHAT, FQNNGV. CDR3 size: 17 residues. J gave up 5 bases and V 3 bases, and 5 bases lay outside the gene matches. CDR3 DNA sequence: TGTGCCAGCAGCTTGACTAGCGGGAGGGCCTGGACCGGGGAGCTGTTTTTT. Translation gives CASSLTSGRAWTGELFF.

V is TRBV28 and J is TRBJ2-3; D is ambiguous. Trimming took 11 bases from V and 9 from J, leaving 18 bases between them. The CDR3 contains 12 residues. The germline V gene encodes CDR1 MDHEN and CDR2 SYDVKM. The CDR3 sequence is CAASVGFGTQYF. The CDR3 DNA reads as TGTGCCGCCTCAGTGGGGTTCGGGACGCAGTATTTT.

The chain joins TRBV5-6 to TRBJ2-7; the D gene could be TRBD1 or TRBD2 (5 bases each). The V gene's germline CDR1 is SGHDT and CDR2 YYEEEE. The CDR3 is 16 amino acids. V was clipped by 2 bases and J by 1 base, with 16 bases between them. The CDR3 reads CASSFVPGRGSYEQYF. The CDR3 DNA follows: TGTGCCAGCAGCTTCGTTCCGGGACGGGGATCCTACGAGCAGTACTTC.

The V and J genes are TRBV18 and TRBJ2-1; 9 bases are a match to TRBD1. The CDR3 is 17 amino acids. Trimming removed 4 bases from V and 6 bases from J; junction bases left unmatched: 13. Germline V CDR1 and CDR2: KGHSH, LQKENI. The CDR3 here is CASSLHTGTGLGNEQFF. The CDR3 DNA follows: TGTGCCAGCTCACTCCACACCGGGACAGGGCTTGGCAATGAGCAGTTCTTC.

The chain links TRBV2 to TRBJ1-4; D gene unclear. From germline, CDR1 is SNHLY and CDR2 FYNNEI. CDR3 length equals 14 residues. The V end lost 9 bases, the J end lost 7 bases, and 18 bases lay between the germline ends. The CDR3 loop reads CASSLFVAGEKLFF. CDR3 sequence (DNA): TGTGCCAGTTCCCTTTTTGTGGCGGGTGAAAAACTGTTTTTT. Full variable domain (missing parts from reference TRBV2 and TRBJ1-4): EPEVTQTPSHQVTQMGQEVILRCVPISNHLYFYWYRQILGQKVEFLVSFYNNEISEKSEIFDDQFSVERPDGSNFTLKIRSTKLEDSAMYFCASSLFVAGEKLFFGSGTQLSVL.